These 12 T cell receptor beta chains originate from one sample sequenced in a study of blood T cell repertoires in COVID-19. The assay was immunoSEQ multiplex PCR, and TCRdb's table has in-frame clones only and misses some. The sample has 200,000 to 250,000 clones, 85% to 90% seen once. The sample was peripheral blood. Receptors were obtained from a man aged 25 to 40 with COVID-19, enrolled during active disease.

The rearrangement joins TRBV25-1 to TRBJ1-5; 8 bases are shared with TRBD1. The V and J ends lost 7 bases and 6 bases, in that order; junction bases with no gene match: 5. The CDR3 runs to 13 residues. Germline CDR1 MGHDK, CDR2 SYGVNS. CDR3 DNA sequence: TGTGCCAGCACCGGACAGGGTTTTCAGCCCCAGCATTTT. Its translation: CASTGQGFQPQHF.

The chain joins TRBV15 to TRBJ2-5; 9 positions agree with TRBD1. The CDR3 length is 17 residues. Germline V gene data show CDR1 as LNHNV and CDR2 as YYDKDF (reference sequence). Germline trimming cut 0 bases from V and 4 bases from J; bases unmatched to any gene: 9. CDR3 protein: CATSRDKGQGRIETQYF. The CDR3 nucleotides are TGTGCCACCAGCAGAGACAAAGGACAGGGGAGGATAGAGACCCAGTACTTC.

The CDR3: CAISESAGYGYTF. Written as DNA, the CDR3 is TGTGCCATCAGTGAGTCGGCGGGCTATGGCTACACCTTC. The chain has TRBV10-3 and TRBJ1-2; no clear D. Germline lookup yields CDR1 ENHRY and CDR2 SYGVKD. V shed 0 bases and J shed 4 bases, with 6 bases lying between them. The CDR3 is 13 residues long.

The J gene is TRBJ2-5, the V gene TRBV2; 9 nucleotides match TRBD2. The germline CDR1 and CDR2 sequences are SNHLY and FYNNEI. V trimming: 6 bases; J trimming: 2 bases; junction bases outside the gene matches: 10. The CDR3 spans 16 residues. This CDR3 reads CASSPRSGRTQETQYF. CDR3 DNA: TGTGCCAGCAGCCCACGGAGCGGGAGGACTCAAGAGACCCAGTACTTC.

This clone appeared a single time. The chain employs TRBV19 and TRBJ1-2, with 11 bases lining up with TRBD1. Trimming at V came to 7 bases and at J to 5 bases, leaving 6 bases not matched to a gene. Germline-derived CDR1 and CDR2 are LNHDA and SQIVND (reference sequence). This CDR3 has 14 residues. The CDR3 loop is CASIRDRGSYGYTF. The CDR3 DNA sequence: TGTGCCAGTATTCGGGACAGGGGGTCTTATGGCTACACCTTC.

This CDR3 reads CASSPISAGASYNEQFF. Written as DNA, the CDR3 is TGTGCCAGCTCACCAATTTCTGCGGGGGCCTCCTACAATGAGCAGTTCTTC. The V gene is TRBV18, the J gene TRBJ2-1; D might be TRBD2 (7 bases). This CDR3 contains 17 residues. Deletions cut 2 bases from V and 0 bases from J, with 14 bases between. Germline lookup yields CDR1 KGHSH and CDR2 LQKENI.

This rearrangement joins TRBV18 to TRBJ2-3; maybe TRBD2 (5 bases). The CDR3 sequence is 13 residues long. The germline V gene encodes CDR1 KGHSH and CDR2 LQKENI. V was trimmed by 3 bases and J by 2 bases, leaving 6 bases between them. CDR3 region: CASSPRDTDTQYF. CDR3 DNA sequence: TGTGCCAGCTCACCCCGGGACACAGATACGCAGTATTTT.

This CDR3 is CASSLTGAGGPDYEQYF. CDR3 coding DNA: TGTGCCAGCAGCTTAACTGGAGCGGGGGGCCCGGACTACGAGCAGTACTTC. The chain is built from TRBV7-3 and TRBJ2-7; 9 bases map to TRBD2. Germline CDR1 reads SGHTA; CDR2 reads FQGTGA. The CDR3 is 17 amino acids. Trimming at V came to 0 bases and at J to 3 bases, leaving 9 bases not matched to a gene.

V gene TRBV4-2 combines with J gene TRBJ1-2; D gene uncertain. From germline, CDR1 is LGHNA and CDR2 YNFKEQ. V was trimmed by 0 bases and J by 2 bases, leaving 4 bases between them. The CDR3 consists of 13 residues. DNA for the CDR3: TGTGCCAGCAGCCAAGATATAAACTATGGCTACACCTTC. Protein sequence: CASSQDINYGYTF.

The chain combines TRBV18 with TRBJ2-7, with D maybe TRBD1 (6 bases). Trimming removed 4 bases at V and 5 bases at J, with 15 bases between. The CDR3 length is 14 residues. Germline CDR1 reads KGHSH; CDR2 reads LQKENI. CDR3 DNA sequence: TGTGCCAGCTCACTTGCCGGGACAAAGGACGAGCAGTACTTC. Its translation is CASSLAGTKDEQYF.

J is TRBJ2-1 and V is TRBV4-2; TRBD1 is a possible D gene (5 bases). Germline V gives CDR1 LGHNA, CDR2 YNFKEQ. The CDR3 runs to 12 residues. Trimming took off 6 bases at V and 6 bases at J, with 9 bases between the two ends. CDR3 sequence reads: CASSPQGNEQFF. The CDR3, as DNA: TGTGCCAGCAGTCCCCAGGGCAATGAGCAGTTCTTC.

The chain employs TRBV4-1 and TRBJ1-5; 9 bases map to TRBD1. The CDR3 has 16 residues. CDR1 and CDR2 (germline): MGHRA, YSYEKL. After removal of 3 bases from V and 5 bases from J, the junction contained 8 bases not matched to a gene. The CDR3 here is CASSHPGQGRYQPQHF. For the CDR3, the DNA is TGCGCCAGCAGCCATCCCGGACAGGGGCGATATCAGCCCCAGCATTTT.